Shown below are 10 T cell receptor beta chains from a single sample sequenced in a study of blood T cell repertoires in COVID-19. Assay used: immunoSEQ multiplex PCR; TCRdb lists only in-frame clones, some missing. The sample records about 17,000 clones, around 90% being singletons. Sequenced: peripheral blood. These receptors all come from a man in his fifties or sixties with active COVID-19.

The chain employs TRBV18 and TRBJ1-2, with 9 bases that match TRBD1. The trim removed 3 bases at V and 4 bases at J, leaving 3 bases unmatched. This CDR3 comprises 14 residues. CDR1 KGHSH and CDR2 LQKENI come from the germline V gene. The DNA for the CDR3 is TGTGCCAGCTCACCGGGACAGGGACGCTATGGCTACACCTTC. Amino acid sequence: CASSPGQGRYGYTF.

The chain uses TRBV5-1 and TRBJ2-3; D is uncertain. From germline, CDR1 is SGHRS and CDR2 YFSETQ. There are 14 residues in the CDR3. V lost 1 base, J lost 0 bases, and 6 bases lay in between. This CDR3 reads CASSLSLSTDTQYF. CDR3 DNA: TGCGCCAGCAGCTTGTCCCTGAGCACAGATACGCAGTATTTT. The full variable domain, rest sourced from reference TRBV5-1 and TRBJ2-3, is KAGVTQTPRYLIKTRGQQVTLSCSPISGHRSVSWYQQTPGQGLQFLFEYFSETQRNKGNFPGRFSGRQFSNSRSEMNVSTLELGDSALYLCASSLSLSTDTQYFGPGTRLTVL.

This sequence joins TRBV6-5 and TRBJ1-2; D not resolved. Germline lookup yields CDR1 MNHEY and CDR2 SVGAGI. V was shortened by 6 bases and J by 8 bases, with 19 bases between the two germline ends. This CDR3 has 14 amino acids. The CDR3 nucleotides are TGTGCCAGCAGGGGAGCCGGCCATTTTGGGGGCTACACCTTC. Protein sequence: CASRGAGHFGGYTF.

The V and J genes are TRBV3-1 (or the pseudogene TRBV3-2) and TRBJ2-3; 10 nucleotides agree with TRBD2. The CDR3 consists of 15 residues. With 2 bases clipped from V and 7 bases from J, the junction kept 6 bases outside the gene matches. Germline CDR1 and CDR2: LGHDT and YNNKEL (reference sequence). The CDR3, as DNA: TGTGCCAGCAGCCAAAGCGGGGGGGCCCGACATACGCAGTATTTT. Translated, it gives CASSQSGGARHTQYF.

V is TRBV6-5 and J is TRBJ1-6; tentatively, D is TRBD1 (5 bases). Germline assignment: CDR1 MNHEY and CDR2 SVGAGI. The CDR3 is made up of 16 amino acids. Trimming removed 0 bases at V and 6 bases at J, with 12 bases between. CDR3 bases: TGTGCCAGCAGTTACTCTTTACGGGGGTTTAATTCACCCCTCCACTTT. Its protein is CASSYSLRGFNSPLHF.

The table lists this clone with a few counts. The rearrangement uses TRBV7-9 and TRBJ2-7; TRBD1 matches 8 bases. Germline CDR1 is SEHNR and CDR2 is FQNEAQ (reference sequence). The length of the CDR3 is 14 residues. V dropped 2 bases and J dropped 5; count of bases not matched to a gene: 5. The CDR3 protein is CASSLTGGLDEQYF. In DNA form, the CDR3 reads TGTGCCAGCAGCTTAACAGGGGGTTTGGACGAGCAGTACTTC.

The V gene is TRBV12-3 or TRBV12-4, the J gene TRBJ2-2; D is possibly TRBD2 (5 bases). V lost 1 base and J lost 15, with 9 bases in between. The CDR3 is 11 residues long. CDR3 sequence reads: CASSLGGPVFF. CDR3 DNA sequence: TGTGCCAGCAGTTTAGGAGGGCCGGTGTTTTTT.

The chain carries TRBV14 and TRBJ2-5; 8 bases are a match to TRBD2. Losses at the gene ends were 1 base for V and 4 bases for J; bases not matched to a gene: 14. CDR3 length equals 18 residues. The germline V gene encodes CDR1 SGHDN and CDR2 FVKESK. The CDR3 region is CASSQGLLDSGVGETQYF. The CDR3 nucleotides are TGTGCCAGCAGCCAAGGTCTCCTAGATAGCGGGGTTGGAGAGACCCAGTACTTC.

V and J are TRBV11-3 and TRBJ2-3; TRBD2 matches at 9 bases. V dropped 5 bases and J dropped 3; count of bases not matched to a gene: 3. This CDR3 region has 14 residues. From germline, CDR1 is SGHNT and CDR2 YENEEA. The CDR3 coding sequence is TGTGCCAGCAGCCCTAGCGGGGAGACAGATACGCAGTATTTT. Protein product: CASSPSGETDTQYF.

V is TRBV7-9 and J is TRBJ2-2; TRBD2 matches 7 bases. V gave up 1 base and J gave up 7 bases; unmatched junction bases: 6. Germline CDR1 SEHNR, CDR2 FQNEAQ (reference sequence). The CDR3 has 15 amino acids. The CDR3 reads CASSLVGRGSGELFF. The CDR3, as DNA: TGTGCCAGCAGCTTAGTAGGGCGCGGGAGCGGGGAGCTGTTTTTT.